The source of this T cell receptor (beta chain) is a study of OX40 agonist ivuxolimab in advanced cancers. The wider study: While on treatment, patients had intravenous ivuxolimab at 0.01 to 10 mg/kg every 2 weeks. Among those enrolled, mean age was 60 years (range about 23 to 90) and about 79% were male. Overall study findings and caveats: Compared with others, partial responders at 0.1-3.0 mg/kg displayed clonal expansion among the lowest. Both blood CD4+ and CD8+ T cells showed clonal growth by week 6 at 0.1 to 3.0 mg/kg.

Points on this clone: Its antigen is still unknown.

Trimming took off 6 bases at V and 5 bases at J, with 17 bases between the two ends. This CDR3 spans 15 amino acids. Germline CDR1 and CDR2: LNHDA and SQIVND (reference sequence). Sequenced by immunoSEQ multiplex PCR; TCRdb stores in-frame clones only, minus some. The sample records tens of thousands of clones, 83% being singletons. The chain carries TRBV19 and TRBJ2-1; TRBD2 is a possible D gene (5 bases). The source of this sequence is an adult with an advanced solid tumor such as melanoma, head and neck, liver or kidney cancer. The material sequenced was CD4+ or CD8+ T cells sorted from blood, taken in a trial of the OX40 agonist ivuxolimab. This chain's CDR3 is CASSGINIQDNEQFF. The CDR3 DNA is TGTGCCAGTAGCGGGATTAATATCCAGGACAATGAGCAGTTCTTC.